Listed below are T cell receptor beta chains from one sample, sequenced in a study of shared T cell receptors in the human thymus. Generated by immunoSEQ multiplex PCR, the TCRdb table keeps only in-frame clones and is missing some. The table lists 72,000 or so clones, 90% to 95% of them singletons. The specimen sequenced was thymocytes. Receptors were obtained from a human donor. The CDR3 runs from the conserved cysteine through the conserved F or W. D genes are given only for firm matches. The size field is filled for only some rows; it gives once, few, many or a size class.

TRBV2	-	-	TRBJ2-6	CASSEFWDSGANVLTF	TGTGCCAGCAGTGAGTTTTGGGACTCTGGGGCCAACGTCCTGACTTTC
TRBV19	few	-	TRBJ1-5	CASMGGNSNQPQHF	TGTGCCAGTATGGGGGGAAATAGCAATCAGCCCCAGCATTTT
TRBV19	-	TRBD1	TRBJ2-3	CASMSPDRGGTDTQYF	TGTGCCAGTATGTCACCCGACAGGGGGGGGACAGATACGCAGTATTTT
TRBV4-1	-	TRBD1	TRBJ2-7	CASSQAPTGTGYEQYF	TGCGCCAGCAGCCAAGCACCGACCGGGACAGGCTACGAGCAGTACTTC
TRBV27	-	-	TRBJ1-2	CASSATGPYGYTF	TGTGCCAGCAGTGCGACGGGGCCTTATGGCTACACCTTC
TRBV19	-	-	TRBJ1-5	CASSISGNSNQPQHF	TGTGCCAGTAGTATAAGTGGGAATAGCAATCAGCCCCAGCATTTT
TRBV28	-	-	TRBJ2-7	CASSLVYRDFRDYEQYF	TGTGCCAGCAGTTTAGTCTATAGGGACTTTAGGGACTACGAGCAGTACTTC
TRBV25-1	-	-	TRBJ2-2	CASSDVRGSGELFF	TGTGCCAGCAGTGACGTCAGGGGTTCCGGGGAGCTGTTTTTT
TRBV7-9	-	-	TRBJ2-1	CASSSDPYNEQFF	TGTGCCAGCAGCTCGGACCCCTACAATGAGCAGTTCTTC
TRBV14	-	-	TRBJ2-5	CASSQDNTYRVHQETQYF	TGTGCCAGCAGCCAAGATAACACTTATAGGGTACACCAAGAGACCCAGTACTTC
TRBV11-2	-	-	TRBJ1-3	CASSLIPLRGPRGNTIYF	TGTGCCAGCAGCTTAATACCTCTCAGGGGACCTCGCGGAAACACCATATATTTT
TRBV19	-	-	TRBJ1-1	CARAQGPRNTEAFF	TGTGCCAGAGCGCAAGGACCGAGGAACACTGAAGCTTTCTTT
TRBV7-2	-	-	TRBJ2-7	CASSFIGGLGEQYF	TGTGCCAGCAGCTTTATCGGGGGGCTAGGCGAGCAGTACTTC
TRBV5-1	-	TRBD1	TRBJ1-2	CASSLRLPPTRTGGPIRGYGYTF	TGCGCCAGCAGCCTGCGATTACCTCCGACAAGGACAGGGGGACCAATAAGGGGCTATGGCTACACCTTC
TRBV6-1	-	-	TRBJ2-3	CASSDFRTDTQYF	TGTGCCAGCAGTGATTTTCGGACAGATACGCAGTATTTT
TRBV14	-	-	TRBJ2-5	CASSQAFCETQYF	TGTGCCAGCAGCCAAGCGTTTTGCGAGACCCAGTACTTC
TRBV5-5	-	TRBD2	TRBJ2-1	CASSLGWLAGGSNEQFF	TGTGCCAGCAGCTTGGGTTGGCTAGCGGGGGGTAGCAATGAGCAGTTCTTC
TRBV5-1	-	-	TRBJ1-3	CASSLPHHGNTIYF	TGCGCCAGCAGCCTTCCCCACCATGGAAACACCATATATTTT
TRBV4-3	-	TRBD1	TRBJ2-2	CASSPNRGDTGELFF	TGCGCCAGCAGCCCAAACAGGGGGGATACCGGGGAGCTGTTTTTT
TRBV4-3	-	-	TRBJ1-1	CASSQDRITAAAEAFF	TGCGCCAGCAGCCAAGATCGTATTACAGCTGCTGCTGAAGCTTTCTTT
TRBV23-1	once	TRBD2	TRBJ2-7	CASSHSSSVAGASSYEQYF	TGCGCCAGCAGTCACTCCTCCTCTGTAGCGGGGGCGAGCTCCTACGAGCAGTACTTC
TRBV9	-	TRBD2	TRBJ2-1	CASSPRLAGNEQFF	TGTGCCAGCTCCCCGAGACTAGCGGGAAATGAGCAGTTCTTC
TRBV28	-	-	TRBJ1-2	CASSDTSLDLANYGYTF	TGTGCCAGCAGCGACACTTCCTTGGATTTAGCTAACTATGGCTACACCTTC
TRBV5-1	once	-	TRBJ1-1	CASSGSTMNTEAFF	TGCGCCAGCAGCGGCAGCACCATGAACACTGAAGCTTTCTTT
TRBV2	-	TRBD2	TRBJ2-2	CASSSSGGASPGELFF	TGTGCCAGCAGTAGTAGCGGGGGGGCCTCTCCCGGGGAGCTGTTTTTT
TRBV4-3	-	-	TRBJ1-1	CASSQDRSYEWNTEAFF	TGCGCCAGCAGCCAAGATAGATCCTACGAGTGGAACACTGAAGCTTTCTTT
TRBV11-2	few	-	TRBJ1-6	CASSSKPGSPLHF	TGTGCCAGCAGCTCGAAACCAGGTTCACCCCTCCACTTT
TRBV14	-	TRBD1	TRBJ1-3	CASSPTIIRTGGFSGNTIYF	TGTGCCAGCAGCCCCACAATCATAAGGACAGGGGGCTTCTCTGGAAACACCATATATTTT
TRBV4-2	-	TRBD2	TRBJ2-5	CASSPHGREETQYF	TGTGCCAGCAGCCCCCACGGGCGGGAGGAGACCCAGTACTTC
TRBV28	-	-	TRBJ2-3	CASSLWAGPTDTQYF	TGTGCCAGCAGTTTATGGGCAGGACCCACAGATACGCAGTATTTT
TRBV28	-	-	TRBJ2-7	CASPRGSHSYEQYF	TGTGCCAGCCCCCGGGGTTCCCACTCCTACGAGCAGTACTTC